This T cell receptor beta chain was identified during a study of T cells expressing NK-cell markers. TCRdb re-called the 5' RACE reads and catalogs CDR3 proteins one per entry, DNA excluded. Recorded here are 400,000 to 500,000 distinct CDR3 sequences; the top ten clones represent more than 7%. The sequenced sample was blood T cells: a sorted CD56 or NKG2C T cell subset, CD4+ or CD8+ T cells, or bulk PBMC T cells (not recorded which). This clonotype originated in a woman between 18 and 70 years old in good health.

The CDR3 region is CASSQERQNYGYTF. V is TRBV4-2 and J is TRBJ1-2; TCRdb's D gene call, TRBD1, goes unchecked for lack of DNA. The length of the CDR3 is 14 residues. Germline V lookup: CDR1 LGHNA, CDR2 YNFKEQ.